This TCR beta chain was documented in a study of cytomegalovirus exposure and HLA in healthy donors. Study observations and caveats: Specificity for CMV antigens was confirmed in vitro for three of the CMV-associated chains.

Both 60 Vbeta primers and 13 Jbeta primers went into the PCR. In the authors' workflow: An analysis performed later counted 70 million to 90 million unique TCR beta chains (roughly 9.9 million of them shared). The method was immunoSEQ multiplex PCR; TCRdb's version includes in-frame clones alone and lacks a portion of them. That table supplies the V and J calls and clone size; D and trimming were determined from the DNA. This sample yields tens of thousands of clones, of which roughly 84% are seen a single time; more than 3.5% belongs to the top ten. The CDR3 runs to 14 residues. The germline gives CDR1 SGHNT, CDR2 YYREEE (reference sequence). A word on this clone: Its antigen is not known.

The sample consisted of PBMCs. The source is a man aged 25 to 40 in good health and CMV-seronegative. The chain uses TRBV5-4 and TRBJ2-5; maybe TRBD2 (6 bases). Gene TRBJ2-7 matches the end of the DNA better, so the J call may be wrong. The CDR3 coding sequence is TGTGCCAGCAGCTTAAGCGGGTTGAGCTACGAGCAGTACTTC. It specifies CASSLSGLSYEQYF.